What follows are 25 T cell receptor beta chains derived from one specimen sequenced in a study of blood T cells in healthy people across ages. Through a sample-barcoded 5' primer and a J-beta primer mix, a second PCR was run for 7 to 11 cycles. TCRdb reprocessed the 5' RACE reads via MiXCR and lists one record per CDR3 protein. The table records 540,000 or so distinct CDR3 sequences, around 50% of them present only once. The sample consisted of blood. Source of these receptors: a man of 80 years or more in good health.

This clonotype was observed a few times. The CDR3 protein is CASPQGTSGGNSYNEQFF. CDR3 in DNA: TGTGCCAGCCCCCAAGGGACTAGCGGGGGGAACTCCTACAATGAGCAGTTCTTC. The chain is built from TRBV7-2 and TRBJ2-1; TRBD2 matches 15 bases. V dropped 8 bases and J dropped 0; count of bases not matched to a gene: 8. The CDR3 has 18 residues. Germline V gene data show CDR1 as SGHTA and CDR2 as FQGNSA.

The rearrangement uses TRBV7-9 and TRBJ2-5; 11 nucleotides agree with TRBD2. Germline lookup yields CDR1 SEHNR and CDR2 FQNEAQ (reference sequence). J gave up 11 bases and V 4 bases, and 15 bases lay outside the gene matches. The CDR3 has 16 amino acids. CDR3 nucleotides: TGTGCCAGCAGCTATCCTAGCGGGAGGAGTTTGGATGAGCAGTACTTC. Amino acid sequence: CASSYPSGRSLDEQYF.

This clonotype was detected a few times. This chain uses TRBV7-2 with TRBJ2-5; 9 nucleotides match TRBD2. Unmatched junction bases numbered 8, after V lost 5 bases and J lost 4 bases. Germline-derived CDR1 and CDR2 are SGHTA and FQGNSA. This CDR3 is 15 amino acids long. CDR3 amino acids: CASSPLAGQRETQYF. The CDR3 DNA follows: TGTGCCAGCAGCCCCCTAGCGGGGCAGCGAGAGACCCAGTACTTC.

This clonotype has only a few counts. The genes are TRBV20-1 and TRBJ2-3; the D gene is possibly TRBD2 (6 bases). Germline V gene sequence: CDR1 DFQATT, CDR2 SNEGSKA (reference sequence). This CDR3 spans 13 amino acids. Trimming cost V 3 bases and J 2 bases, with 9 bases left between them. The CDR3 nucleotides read TGCAGTGCTAGCGGGGGAGCCACAGATACGCAGTATTTT. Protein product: CSASGGATDTQYF.

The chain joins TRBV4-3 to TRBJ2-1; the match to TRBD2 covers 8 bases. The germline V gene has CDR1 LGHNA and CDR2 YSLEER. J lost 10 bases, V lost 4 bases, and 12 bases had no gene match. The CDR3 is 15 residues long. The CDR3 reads CASSPYILAGREQFF. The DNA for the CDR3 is TGCGCCAGCAGCCCCTATATCCTAGCGGGCCGGGAGCAGTTCTTC.

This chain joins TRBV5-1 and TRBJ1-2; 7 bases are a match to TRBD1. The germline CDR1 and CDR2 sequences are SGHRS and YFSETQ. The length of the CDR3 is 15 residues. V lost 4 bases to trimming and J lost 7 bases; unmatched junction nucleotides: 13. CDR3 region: CASSKGQGESGGYTF. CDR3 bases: TGCGCCAGCAGCAAGGGGCAGGGGGAATCGGGTGGCTACACCTTC.

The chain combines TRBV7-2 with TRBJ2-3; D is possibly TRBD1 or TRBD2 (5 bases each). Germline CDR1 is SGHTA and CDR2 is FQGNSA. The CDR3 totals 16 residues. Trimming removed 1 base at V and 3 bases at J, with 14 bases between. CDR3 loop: CASSLGDLMGTDTQYF. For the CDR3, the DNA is TGTGCCAGCAGCTTAGGGGACCTAATGGGTACAGATACGCAGTATTTT.

CDR3: CSVDGGRESGEQYF. In DNA form, the CDR3 reads TGCAGCGTTGATGGTGGCAGGGAATCGGGCGAGCAGTACTTC. This chain uses TRBV29-1 with TRBJ2-5, with D possibly being TRBD1 (5 bases). The DNA matches TRBJ2-7 better at its end, which makes the J call doubtful. The CDR3 covers 14 residues. Germline assignment: CDR1 SQVTM and CDR2 ANQGSEA.

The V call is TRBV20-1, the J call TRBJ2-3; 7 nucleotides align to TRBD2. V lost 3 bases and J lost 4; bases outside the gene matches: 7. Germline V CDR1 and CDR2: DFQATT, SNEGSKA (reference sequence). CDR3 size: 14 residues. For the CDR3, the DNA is TGCAGTGCTAGCTCCAGCGGGACTGCAGATACGCAGTATTTT. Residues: CSASSSGTADTQYF.

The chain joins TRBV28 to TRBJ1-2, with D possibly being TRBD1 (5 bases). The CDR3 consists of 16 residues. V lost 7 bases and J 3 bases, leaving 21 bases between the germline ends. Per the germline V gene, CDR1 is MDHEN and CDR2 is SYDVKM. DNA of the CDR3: TGTGCCAGCACCCCGAGTGCGGGACGGCGCCACTATGGCTACACCTTC. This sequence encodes CASTPSAGRRHYGYTF.

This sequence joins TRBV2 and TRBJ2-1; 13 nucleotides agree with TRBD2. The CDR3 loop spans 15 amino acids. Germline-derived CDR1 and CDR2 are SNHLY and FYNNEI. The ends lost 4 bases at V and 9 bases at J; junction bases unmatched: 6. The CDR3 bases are TGTGCCAGCAGTGTCGGGACTAGCGGGGTCTTTGAGCAGTTCTTC. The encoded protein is CASSVGTSGVFEQFF.

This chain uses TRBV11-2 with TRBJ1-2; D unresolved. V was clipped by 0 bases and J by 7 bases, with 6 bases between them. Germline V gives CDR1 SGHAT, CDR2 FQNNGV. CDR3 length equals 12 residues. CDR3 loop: CASSLDGIGYTF. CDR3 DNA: TGTGCCAGCAGCTTAGATGGGATTGGCTACACCTTC.

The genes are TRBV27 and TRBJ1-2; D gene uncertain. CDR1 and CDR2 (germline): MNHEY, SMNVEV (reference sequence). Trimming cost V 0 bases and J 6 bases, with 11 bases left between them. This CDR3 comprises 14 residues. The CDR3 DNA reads TGTGCCAGCAGTTTATCAATCCATAGCCATGGCTACACCTTC. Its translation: CASSLSIHSHGYTF.

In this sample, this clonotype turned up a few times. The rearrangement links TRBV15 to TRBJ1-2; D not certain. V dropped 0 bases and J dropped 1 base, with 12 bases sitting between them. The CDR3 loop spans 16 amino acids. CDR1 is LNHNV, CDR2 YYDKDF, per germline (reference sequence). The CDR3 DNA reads TGTGCCACCAGCAGAGATCCCTCCCTGGGTAACTATGGCTACACCTTC. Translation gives CATSRDPSLGNYGYTF.

CDR3 nucleotide sequence: TGTGCCAGCAGCCCCCCTCCTCCCGGGGAGCTGTTTTTT. Its protein product is CASSPPPPGELFF. The rearrangement links TRBV7-2 to TRBJ2-2; D ambiguous. From germline, CDR1 is SGHTA and CDR2 FQGNSA. The CDR3 is 13 amino acids. Between the trimmed V and J ends, which lost 5 bases and 6 bases, there was a span of 10 bases.

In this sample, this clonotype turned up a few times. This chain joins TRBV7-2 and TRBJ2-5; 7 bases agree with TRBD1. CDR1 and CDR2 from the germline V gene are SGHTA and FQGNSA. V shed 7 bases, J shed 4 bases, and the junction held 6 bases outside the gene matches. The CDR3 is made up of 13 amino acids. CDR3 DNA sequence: TGTGCCAGCACCCCTCAGGGGGTAGAGACCCAGTACTTC. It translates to CASTPQGVETQYF. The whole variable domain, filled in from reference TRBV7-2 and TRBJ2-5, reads GAGVSQSPSNKVTEKGKDVELRCDPISGHTALYWYRQSLGQGLEFLIYFQGNSAPDKSGLPSDRFSAERTGGSVSTLTIQRTQQEDSAVYLCASTPQGVETQYFGPGTRLLVL.

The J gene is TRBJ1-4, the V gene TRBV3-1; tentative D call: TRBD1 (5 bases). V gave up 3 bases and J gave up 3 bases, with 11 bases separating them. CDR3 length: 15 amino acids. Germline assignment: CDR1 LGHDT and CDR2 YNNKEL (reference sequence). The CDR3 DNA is TGTGCCAGCAGCCAGTATGACAGTTCTAATGAAAAACTGTTTTTT. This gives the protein CASSQYDSSNEKLFF.

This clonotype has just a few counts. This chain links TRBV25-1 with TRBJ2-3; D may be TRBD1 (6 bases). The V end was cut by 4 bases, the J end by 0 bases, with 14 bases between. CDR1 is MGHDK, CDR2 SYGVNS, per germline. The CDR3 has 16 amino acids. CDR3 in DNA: TGTGCCAGCAGTGCACCCGGGACACCTAGCACAGATACGCAGTATTTT. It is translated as CASSAPGTPSTDTQYF.

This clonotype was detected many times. The CDR3 DNA follows: TGTGCCAGCAGCTTCCCAGGGGTGACGCAGTATTTT. Translating it yields CASSFPGVTQYF. V usage is TRBV7-2 and J usage is TRBJ2-3; TRBD1 might be the D (6 bases). This CDR3 region has 12 residues. From germline, CDR1 is SGHTA and CDR2 FQGNSA. The V end was cut by 3 bases, the J end by 9 bases, with 10 bases between.

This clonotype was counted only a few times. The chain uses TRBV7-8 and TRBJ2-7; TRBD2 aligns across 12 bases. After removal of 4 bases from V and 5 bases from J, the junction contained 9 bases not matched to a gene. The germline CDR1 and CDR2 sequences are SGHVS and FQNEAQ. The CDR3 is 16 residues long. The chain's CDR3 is CASSSQTSGSIHEQYF. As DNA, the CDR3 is TGTGCCAGCAGCTCGCAGACTAGCGGGAGCATACACGAGCAGTACTTC.

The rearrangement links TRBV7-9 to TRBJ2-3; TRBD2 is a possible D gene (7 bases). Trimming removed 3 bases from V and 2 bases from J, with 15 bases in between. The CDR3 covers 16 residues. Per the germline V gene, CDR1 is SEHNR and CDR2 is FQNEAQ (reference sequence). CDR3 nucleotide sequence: TGTGCCAGCAGCTTGGGCAGTCGGGGGGCCACAGATACGCAGTATTTT. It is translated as CASSLGSRGATDTQYF.

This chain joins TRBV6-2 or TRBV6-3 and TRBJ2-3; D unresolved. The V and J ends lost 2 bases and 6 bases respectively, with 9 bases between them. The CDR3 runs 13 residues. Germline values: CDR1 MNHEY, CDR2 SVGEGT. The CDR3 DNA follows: TGTGCCAGCAGTTACAGCCGCGCGGATACGCAGTATTTT. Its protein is CASSYSRADTQYF.

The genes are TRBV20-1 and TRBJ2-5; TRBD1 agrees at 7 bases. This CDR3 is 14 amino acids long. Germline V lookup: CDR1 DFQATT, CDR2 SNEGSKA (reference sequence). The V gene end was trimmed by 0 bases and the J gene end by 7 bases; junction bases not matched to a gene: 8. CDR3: CSARDPVGTVTQYF. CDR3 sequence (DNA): TGCAGTGCTAGAGATCCGGTCGGGACAGTGACCCAGTACTTC.

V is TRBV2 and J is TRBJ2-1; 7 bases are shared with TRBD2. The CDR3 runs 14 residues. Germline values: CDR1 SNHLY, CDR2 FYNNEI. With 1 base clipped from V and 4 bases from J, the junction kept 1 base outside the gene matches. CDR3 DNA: TGTGCCAGCAGTGAAGTCGGGGGGTACAATGAGCAGTTCTTC. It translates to CASSEVGGYNEQFF.

Here the CDR3 reads CSAKTGVYSYEQYF. DNA for the CDR3: TGCAGTGCTAAAACAGGGGTGTACTCCTACGAGCAGTACTTC. The chain carries TRBV20-1 and TRBJ2-7, with 7 bases aligning to TRBD1. The CDR3 totals 14 residues. Germline V gives CDR1 DFQATT, CDR2 SNEGSKA (reference sequence). Trimming cost V 4 bases and J 0 bases; bases outside gene matches: 6.